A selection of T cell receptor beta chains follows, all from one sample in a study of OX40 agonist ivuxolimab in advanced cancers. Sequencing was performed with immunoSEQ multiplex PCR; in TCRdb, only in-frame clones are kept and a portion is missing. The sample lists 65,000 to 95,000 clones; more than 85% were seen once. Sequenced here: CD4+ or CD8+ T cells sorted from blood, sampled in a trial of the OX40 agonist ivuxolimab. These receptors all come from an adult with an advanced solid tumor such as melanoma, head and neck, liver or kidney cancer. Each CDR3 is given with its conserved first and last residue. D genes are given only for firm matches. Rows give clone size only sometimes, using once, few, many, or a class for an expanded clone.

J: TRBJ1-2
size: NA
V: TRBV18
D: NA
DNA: TGTGCCAGCTCACCAATCACGGGGGACTCAGGCTATGGCTACACCTTC
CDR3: CASSPITGDSGYGYTF

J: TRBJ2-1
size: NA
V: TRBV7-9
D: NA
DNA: TGTGCCAGCAGCCCACTCGTATATCGGCCAATCTCCTACAATGAGCAGTTCTTC
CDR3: CASSPLVYRPISYNEQFF

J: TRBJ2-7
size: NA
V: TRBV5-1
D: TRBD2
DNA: TGCGCCAGCAGCTTAGCGGGATTCTCCTACGAGCAGTACTTC
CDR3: CASSLAGFSYEQYF

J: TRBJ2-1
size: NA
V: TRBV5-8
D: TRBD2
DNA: TGTGCCAGCAGCTTGGCCAAAAAGGCGGGAGGCCTCAATGAGCAGTTCTTC
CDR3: CASSLAKKAGGLNEQFF

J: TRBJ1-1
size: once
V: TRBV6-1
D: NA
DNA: TGTGCCAGCAGTCGTATACGGCGGGAAGCTTTCTTT
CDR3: CASSRIRREAFF

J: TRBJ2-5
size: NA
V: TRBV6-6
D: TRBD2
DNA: TGTGCCAGCAGTTACGGAGCGGGATACCAAGAGACCCAGTACTTC
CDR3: CASSYGAGYQETQYF

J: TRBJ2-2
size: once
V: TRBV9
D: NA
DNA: TGTGCCAGCACCCTTGGGGGAGCGAACACCGGGGAGCTGTTTTTT
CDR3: CASTLGGANTGELFF

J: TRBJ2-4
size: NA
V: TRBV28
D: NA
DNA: TGTGCCAGCAGTCCCAACCCCGATTTAGCCAAAAACATTCAGTACTTC
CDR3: CASSPNPDLAKNIQYF

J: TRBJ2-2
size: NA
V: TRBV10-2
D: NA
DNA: TGCGCCAGCAGTGGGGTGGGAGTGGCCGGGGAGCTGTTTTTT
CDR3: CASSGVGVAGELFF

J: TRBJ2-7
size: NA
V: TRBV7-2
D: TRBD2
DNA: TGTGCCAGCAGTCATGGACTAGGGACCTACGAGCAGTACTTC
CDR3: CASSHGLGTYEQYF

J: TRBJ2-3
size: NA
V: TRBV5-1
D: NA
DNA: TGCGCCAGCAGCTTGGTTGGAGGCCCAAGCACAGATACGCAGTATTTT
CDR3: CASSLVGGPSTDTQYF

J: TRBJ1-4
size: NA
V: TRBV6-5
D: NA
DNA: TGTGCCAGCAGTTTAAGTCGGTCTAATGAAAAACTGTTTTTT
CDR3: CASSLSRSNEKLFF

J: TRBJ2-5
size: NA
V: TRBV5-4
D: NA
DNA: TGTGCCAGCAGCTTGACTGGGCCGGCCAGGGAGACCCAGTACTTC
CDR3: CASSLTGPARETQYF

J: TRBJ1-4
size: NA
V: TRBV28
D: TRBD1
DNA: TGTGCCAGCAGTGGACAGGATAATGAAAAACTGTTTTTT
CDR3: CASSGQDNEKLFF

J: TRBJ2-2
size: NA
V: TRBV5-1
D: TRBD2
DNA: TGCGCCAGCAGCGTCGTAGCGGGAGGCACCGGGGAGCTGTTTTTT
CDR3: CASSVVAGGTGELFF

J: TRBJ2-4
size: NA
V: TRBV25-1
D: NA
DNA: TGTGCCAGCAGTCCCCCCGGAATAGGAGGCGACATTCAGTACTTC
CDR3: CASSPPGIGGDIQYF

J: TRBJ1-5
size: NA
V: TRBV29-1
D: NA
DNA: TGCAGCGTTGACTTTGGTAGGGGCAGGGGACCAAGAAGTGGGTATAGCAATCAGCCCCAGCATTTT
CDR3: CSVDFGRGRGPRSGYSNQPQHF

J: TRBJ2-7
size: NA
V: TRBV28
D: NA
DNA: TGTGCCAGCACCCCCTCGGCTGGGTCCTCCTACGAGCAGTACTTC
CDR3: CASTPSAGSSYEQYF

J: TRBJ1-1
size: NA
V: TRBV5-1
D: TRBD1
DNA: TGCGCCAGCAGCTCGACCGGACAGGGCGGAATGGACACTGAAGCTTTCTTT
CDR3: CASSSTGQGGMDTEAFF

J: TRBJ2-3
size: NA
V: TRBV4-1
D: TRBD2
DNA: TGCGCCAGCAGCCAAAGCGGGAGTTCAAATACGCAGTATTTT
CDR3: CASSQSGSSNTQYF

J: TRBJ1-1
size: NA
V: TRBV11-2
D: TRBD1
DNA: TGTGCCAGCAGCTTAGAGGGACAGGGGCTCACTGAAGCTTTCTTT
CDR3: CASSLEGQGLTEAFF

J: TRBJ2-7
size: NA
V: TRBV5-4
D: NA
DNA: TGTGCCAGCACCTCCTTGACAGGCGGCGAGCAGTACTTC
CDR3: CASTSLTGGEQYF

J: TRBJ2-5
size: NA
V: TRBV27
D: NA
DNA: TGTGCCAGCAGTTCCCTTCTAGCGATAGAGACCCAGTACTTC
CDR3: CASSSLLAIETQYF

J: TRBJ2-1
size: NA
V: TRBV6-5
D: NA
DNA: TGTGCCAGCAGTTACTCACTACGCAACAATGAGCAGTTCTTC
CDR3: CASSYSLRNNEQFF

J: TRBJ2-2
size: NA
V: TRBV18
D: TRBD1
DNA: TGTGCCAGCTCATCACAGGGGACGGGCACCGGGGAGCTGTTTTTT
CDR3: CASSSQGTGTGELFF

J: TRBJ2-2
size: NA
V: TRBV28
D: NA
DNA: TGTGCCAGCAAGGGATCCAGGGGCGTGACCGGGGAGCTGTTTTTT
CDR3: CASKGSRGVTGELFF

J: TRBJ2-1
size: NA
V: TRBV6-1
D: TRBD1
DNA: TGTGCCAGCACCTATCAGGGGGCGCGAGGCAATGAGCAGTTCTTC
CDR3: CASTYQGARGNEQFF

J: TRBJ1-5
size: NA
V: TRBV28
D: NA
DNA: TGTGCCAGCCTCACGCCCGGCCAGCCCCAGCATTTT
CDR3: CASLTPGQPQHF

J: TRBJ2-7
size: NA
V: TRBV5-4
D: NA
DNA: TGTGCCAGCAGCTTGCCCTCGCGAGAGCAGTACTTC
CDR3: CASSLPSREQYF

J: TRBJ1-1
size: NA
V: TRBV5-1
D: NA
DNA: TGCGCCAGCAGCTTGGCAGGGGAGGGCACTGAAGCTTTCTTT
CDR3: CASSLAGEGTEAFF

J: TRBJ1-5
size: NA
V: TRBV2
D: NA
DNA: TGTGCCAGCAGCCAGGGGCTTCATAGGCAGCCCCAGCATTTT
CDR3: CASSQGLHRQPQHF

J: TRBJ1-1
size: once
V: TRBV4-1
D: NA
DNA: TGCGCCAGCAGCCAAGAGGACAGTGTGAACACTGAAGCTTTCTTT
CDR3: CASSQEDSVNTEAFF

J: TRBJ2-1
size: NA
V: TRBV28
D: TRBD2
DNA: TGTGCCAGCAGTTTACCGGGAGGGCCCAACAATGAGCAGTTCTTC
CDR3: CASSLPGGPNNEQFF

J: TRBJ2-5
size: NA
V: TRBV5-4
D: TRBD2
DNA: TGTGCCAGCAGCTTGGATCGCGGGGGAGAGACCCAGTACTTC
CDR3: CASSLDRGGETQYF

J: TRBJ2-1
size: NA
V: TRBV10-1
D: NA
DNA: TGCGCCAGCAGTGAGAACAGGATGCTAAGTGAGCAGTTCTTC
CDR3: CASSENRMLSEQFF

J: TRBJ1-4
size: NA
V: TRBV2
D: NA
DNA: TGTGCCAGCAGATCCGGCCGACAAGGTTCAGAAAAACTGTTTTTT
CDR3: CASRSGRQGSEKLFF

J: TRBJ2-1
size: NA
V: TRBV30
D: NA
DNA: TGTGCCTGGAGCCCACTGGGGGCCAGTGTCTCCTACAATGAGCAGTTCTTC
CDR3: CAWSPLGASVSYNEQFF

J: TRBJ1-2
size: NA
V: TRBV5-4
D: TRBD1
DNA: TGTGCCAGCAGCTGGGGACAGGGGTTGAACTATGGCTACACCTTC
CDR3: CASSWGQGLNYGYTF

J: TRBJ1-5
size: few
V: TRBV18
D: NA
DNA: TGTGCCAGCTCACCAGATCAGAGCAATCAGCCCCAGCATTTT
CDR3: CASSPDQSNQPQHF

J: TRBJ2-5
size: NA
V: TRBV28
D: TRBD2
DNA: TGTGCCAGCACCAAGTGGGGAGGGCTGGAGACCCAGTACTTC
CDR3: CASTKWGGLETQYF

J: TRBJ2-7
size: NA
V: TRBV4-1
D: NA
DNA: TGCGCCAGCAGCCAAGACGGGGGCAGCCAAAACTACGAGCAGTACTTC
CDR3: CASSQDGGSQNYEQYF

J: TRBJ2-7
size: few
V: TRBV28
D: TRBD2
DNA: TGTGCCAGCACCGGGACTAGGTCATCCGAGCAGTACTTC
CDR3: CASTGTRSSEQYF

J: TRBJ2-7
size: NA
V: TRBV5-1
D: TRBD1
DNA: TGCGCCAGCAGCCCTCGGACAGGCCCCTCCTACGAGCAGTACTTC
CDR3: CASSPRTGPSYEQYF

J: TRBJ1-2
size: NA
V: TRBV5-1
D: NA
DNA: TGCGCCAGCAGCTTCGGGAATTTAGACTATGGCTACACCTTC
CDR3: CASSFGNLDYGYTF

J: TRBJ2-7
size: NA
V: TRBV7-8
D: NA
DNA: TGTGCCAGCAGCAAGTCCGACGAGCAGTACTTC
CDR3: CASSKSDEQYF

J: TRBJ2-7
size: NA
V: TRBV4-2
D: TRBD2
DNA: TGTGCCAGCAGCCAAGATATACGTACTAGCGGTCTGGGGGAGCAGTACTTC
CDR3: CASSQDIRTSGLGEQYF

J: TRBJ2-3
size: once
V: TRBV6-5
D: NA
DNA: TGTGCCAGCAGGAGATCAGATACGCAGTATTTT
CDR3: CASRRSDTQYF

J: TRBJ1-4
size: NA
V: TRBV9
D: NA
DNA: TGTGCCAGCAGCGTAGGCGTGAGTAATGAAAAACTGTTTTTT
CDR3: CASSVGVSNEKLFF

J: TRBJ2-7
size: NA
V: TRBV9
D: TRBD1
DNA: TGTGCCAGCAGCGTAGTAAGGTCCTGGGTGGGACAGGGGACCTACGAGCAGTACTTC
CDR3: CASSVVRSWVGQGTYEQYF

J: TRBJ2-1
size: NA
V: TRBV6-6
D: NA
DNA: TGTGCCAGCACCCCTATGACGTTCAATGAGCAGTTCTTC
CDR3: CASTPMTFNEQFF

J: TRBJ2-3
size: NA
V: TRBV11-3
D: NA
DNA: TGTGCCAGCAGCTTCGGGGGACGTGGCACAGATACGCAGTATTTT
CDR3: CASSFGGRGTDTQYF

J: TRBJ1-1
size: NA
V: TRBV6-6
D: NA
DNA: TGTGCCAGCAGTTCCAGGCGGGGCGCTGAAGCTTTCTTT
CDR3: CASSSRRGAEAFF

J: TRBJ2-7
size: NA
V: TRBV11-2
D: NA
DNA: TGTGCCAGCAGCTTAGTCGGGAGACAGCCCTACGAGCAGTACTTC
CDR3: CASSLVGRQPYEQYF